This passage covers 18 T cell receptor beta chains from one sample sequenced in a study of Graves' ophthalmopathy and Graves' hyperthyroidism. RNA transcripts were the source from which TCR beta CDR3 regions were amplified. HTBI primers were employed in first-round RT-PCR, then a second-round multiplex PCR followed. Each CDR3 protein gets one entry after TCRdb re-called the multiplex PCR reads with MiXCR. The table records some 370,000 distinct CDR3 sequences, about a sixth of them present only once. Specimen: peripheral blood. These receptors were collected from an adult woman with stable Graves' hyperthyroidism.

This clonotype was recorded many times. This rearrangement joins TRBV12-5 to TRBJ1-1; D remains unclear. CDR1 and CDR2 (germline): LGHNT, FRNRAP. The CDR3 spans 13 residues. V was clipped by 5 bases and J by 7 bases, with 14 bases between them. The CDR3 is CASGPPRFSEAFF. CDR3 DNA sequence: TGTGCTAGTGGTCCCCCCCGATTTAGTGAAGCTTTCTTT.

There are many counts of this clonotype. The V call is TRBV6-2 or TRBV6-3, the J call TRBJ1-2; D unresolved. This CDR3 is 13 amino acids long. Deletions cut 2 bases from V and 7 bases from J, with 11 bases between. Germline CDR1 reads MNHEY; CDR2 reads SVGEGT. The CDR3 region has the DNA TGTGCCAGCAGTTACGGCGGGGAGGTTGGCTACACCTTC. Its translation: CASSYGGEVGYTF.

This clonotype has ten or more counts. The chain employs TRBV20-1 and TRBJ2-7, with D tentatively TRBD1 or TRBD2 (5 bases each). The germline V and J ends were trimmed by 5 bases and 2 bases, with 16 bases remaining between them. This CDR3 spans 14 amino acids. Germline V gene data show CDR1 as DFQATT and CDR2 as SNEGSKA (reference sequence). DNA of the CDR3: TGCAGTGCTGAAGGAAGAGGGGTGACCTACGAGCAGTACTTC. This translates into CSAEGRGVTYEQYF.

This clonotype was seen ten or more times. The chain links TRBV6-1 to TRBJ2-7; possibly TRBD2 for D (6 bases). The germline V gene encodes CDR1 MNHNS and CDR2 SASEGT. The CDR3 is 13 residues long. V lost 6 bases to trimming and J lost 7 bases, with 16 bases between them. The CDR3 DNA follows: TGTGCCAGCAGCCGGGGTAGGGCGGGAGAGCAGTACTTC. Translated, it gives CASSRGRAGEQYF.

This clonotype was counted ten times or more. The genes are TRBV30 and TRBJ1-4; tentatively, D is TRBD1 (5 bases). The CDR3 has 14 residues. V shed 2 bases and J shed 8 bases, with 15 bases lying between them. The germline V gene has CDR1 GTSNPN and CDR2 SVGIG (reference sequence). The CDR3 region is CAWSIGTWGEKLFF. For the CDR3, the DNA is TGTGCCTGGAGTATCGGGACCTGGGGGGAAAAACTGTTTTTT.

This clonotype was counted ten times or more. This may arise from a read error, as a much more abundant clone is one base away. The CDR3: CASSAPMDTEAFF. In nucleotides, the CDR3 is TGTGCCAGCAGTGCGCCAATGGACACTGAAGCTTTCTTT. The V gene is TRBV6-1, the J gene TRBJ1-1; D is unresolved. The CDR3 length is 13 residues. V dropped 4 bases and J dropped 3 bases, with 9 bases sitting between them. Germline CDR1 reads MNHNS; CDR2 reads SASEGT.

The CDR3 coding sequence is TGTGCCAGCAGTGACGGTCTCGGTGGCTACACCTTC. As protein: CASSDGLGGYTF. The chain is built from TRBV25-1 and TRBJ1-2; D unclear. The CDR3 loop spans 12 amino acids. CDR1 and CDR2 from the germline V gene are MGHDK and SYGVNS. Trimming pared 3 bases from V and 7 bases from J, leaving 9 bases between.

This clonotype was observed at least ten times. The V call is TRBV27, the J call TRBJ2-5; 12 bases align to TRBD2. Germline values: CDR1 MNHEY, CDR2 SMNVEV (reference sequence). This CDR3 contains 14 residues. V lost 3 bases to trimming and J lost 5 bases; unmatched junction nucleotides: 1. CDR3 sequence: CASSFGLAGETQYF. CDR3 nucleotide sequence: TGTGCCAGCAGTTTCGGACTAGCGGGGGAGACCCAGTACTTC.

This clonotype came up a few times. This could be a read error, since a much larger clone is one nucleotide away. The J gene is TRBJ2-7, the V gene TRBV7-2; D is perhaps TRBD2 (5 bases). The CDR3 spans 13 residues. Trimming took 0 bases from V and 5 from J, leaving 8 bases between them. Germline loops: CDR1 SGHTA, CDR2 FQGNSA. The CDR3 protein is CASSLAGDHEQYF. In nucleotides, the CDR3 is TGTGCCAGCAGCTTAGCGGGAGATCACGAGCAGTACTTC.

The sample holds many counts of this clonotype. The CDR3 loop reads CASSLLWTGELFF. The CDR3 nucleotides are TGTGCCAGCAGCTTGTTGTGGACCGGGGAGCTGTTTTTT. The chain employs TRBV5-6 and TRBJ2-2; D remains ambiguous. This CDR3 is built from 13 residues. V lost 1 base and J lost 5, with 6 bases in between. Germline assignment: CDR1 SGHDT and CDR2 YYEEEE. The entire variable domain, with the rest obtained from reference TRBV5-6 and TRBJ2-2, is as follows: DAGVTQSPTHLIKTRGQQVTLRCSPKSGHDTVSWYQQALGQGPQFIFQYYEEEERQRGNFPDRFSGHQFPNYSSELNVNALLLGDSALYLCASSLLWTGELFFGEGSRLTVL.

There are a few counts of this clonotype. The junction departs from the called germline gene at one end, perhaps through a read error. J is TRBJ2-5 and V is TRBV10-2; D gene unclear. This CDR3 contains 11 residues. The germline V gene encodes CDR1 WSHSY and CDR2 SAAADI. The CDR3 coding sequence is TGCGCCAGCAGTAACCAAGAGACCCTGTACTTC. This encodes CASSNQETLYF.

The sample holds a few counts of this clonotype. The V and J genes are TRBV30 and TRBJ2-7; unclear D gene. The germline V gene has CDR1 GTSNPN and CDR2 SVGIG (reference sequence). The CDR3 is 13 amino acids. The ends were cut back, 3 bases at V and 2 bases at J, with 11 bases in the middle. CDR3 nucleotides: TGTGCCTGGAGCCCCATCGACGCCTACGAGCAGTACTTC. Translating gives CAWSPIDAYEQYF.

Many counts were recorded for this clonotype. V is TRBV27 and J is TRBJ2-2, with 11 positions matching TRBD2. This CDR3 is built from 16 residues. The J segment lost 1 base and the V segment lost 8 bases, leaving 6 bases of the junction unmatched. Per germline, CDR1 MNHEY and CDR2 SMNVEV (reference sequence). The CDR3 DNA sequence: TGTGCCAGCGCCCTCGGACTAGCGGGGAACACCGGGGAGCTGTTTTTT. Encoded protein: CASALGLAGNTGELFF.

This clonotype was seen only a few times. The rearrangement joins TRBV30 to TRBJ1-1; D might be TRBD1 (5 bases). The germline V and J ends were trimmed by 3 bases and 5 bases, with 19 bases remaining between them. The CDR3 has 15 amino acids. The germline V gene encodes CDR1 GTSNPN and CDR2 SVGIG (reference sequence). CDR3 loop: CAWREATGIRTEAFF. Written as DNA, the CDR3 is TGTGCCTGGAGGGAGGCTACAGGTATTCGGACTGAAGCTTTCTTT. The full variable domain, with the rest looked up from reference TRBV30 and TRBJ1-1, is SQTIHQWPATLVQPVGSPLSLECTVEGTSNPNLYWYRQAAGRGLQLLFYSVGIGQISSEVPQNLSASRPQDRQFILSSKKLLLSDSGFYLCAWREATGIRTEAFFGQGTRLTVV.

This clonotype appeared a few times. The chain carries TRBV10-3 and TRBJ2-6; D is perhaps TRBD1 (5 bases). This CDR3 has 14 amino acids. Deletions cut 6 bases from V and 11 bases from J, with 17 bases between. Germline V gives CDR1 ENHRY, CDR2 SYGVKD. In DNA form, the CDR3 reads TGTGCCATCAGAAGTCCGACAGACGAAGACGTCCTGACTTTC. Protein product: CAIRSPTDEDVLTF.

This clonotype showed up many times. The genes are TRBV19 and TRBJ2-5, with D tentatively TRBD1 (5 bases). This CDR3 contains 13 residues. CDR1 and CDR2 (germline): LNHDA, SQIVND (reference sequence). Trimming pared 6 bases from V and 0 bases from J, leaving 8 bases between. The CDR3 DNA reads TGTGCCAGTAGACAGGTCTACCAAGAGACCCAGTACTTC. This codes for CASRQVYQETQYF. The entire variable domain, with the rest obtained from reference TRBV19 and TRBJ2-5, is as follows: DGGITQSPKYLFRKEGQNVTLSCEQNLNHDAMYWYRQDPGQGLRLIYYSQIVNDFQKGDIAEGYSVSREKKESFPLTVTSAQKNPTAFYLCASRQVYQETQYFGPGTRLLVL.

This clonotype was detected ten times or more. This chain uses TRBV29-1 with TRBJ1-2, with D uncertain. The CDR3 is made up of 11 amino acids. Trimming removed 4 bases from V and 4 bases from J, with 7 bases in between. Germline V gene sequence: CDR1 SQVTM, CDR2 ANQGSEA. CDR3 region: CSVVSPYGYTF. Written as DNA, the CDR3 is TGCAGCGTTGTTAGCCCCTATGGCTACACCTTC.

This clonotype was picked up many times. This chain connects TRBV11-2 to TRBJ2-7, with 9 bases fitting TRBD2. The CDR3 contains 17 residues. The V segment lost 1 base and the J segment 7 bases; nucleotides outside the gene matches: 14. Per the germline V gene, CDR1 is SGHAT and CDR2 is FQNNGV. The CDR3 loop reads CASSLVGSGSILGEQYF. The CDR3 DNA sequence: TGTGCCAGCAGCTTAGTAGGTAGCGGGAGCATCCTTGGGGAGCAGTACTTC.